The rows below give T cell receptor beta chains drawn from one sample of a study of OX40 agonist ivuxolimab in advanced cancers. The protocol was immunoSEQ multiplex PCR, while the TCRdb copy is restricted to in-frame clones and leaves out a portion. Of some 59,000 clones listed, 85% to 90% are singletons. Sample: CD4+ or CD8+ T cells sorted from blood, taken in a trial of the OX40 agonist ivuxolimab. These receptors all come from an adult with an advanced solid tumor such as melanoma, head and neck, liver or kidney cancer. Each CDR3 is given with its conserved first and last residue. The order of the fields is CDR3 DNA, CDR3 protein, clone size, V gene, J gene, D gene. D genes are given only for firm matches. Rows give clone size only sometimes, using once, few, many, or a class for an expanded clone.

cdr3_nt: TGTGCCAGCAGCTTTGGACAGGTCTATGGCTACACCTTC
cdr3_aa: CASSFGQVYGYTF
clone_size: -
v_call: TRBV7-9
j_call: TRBJ1-2
d_call: TRBD1

cdr3_nt: TGTGCCAGCAGTTTCGGACAGGGGGACTATGGCTACACCTTC
cdr3_aa: CASSFGQGDYGYTF
clone_size: -
v_call: TRBV27
j_call: TRBJ1-2
d_call: TRBD1

cdr3_nt: TGTGCCAGCAGCGTAGGCCAGACCCATCTGCCCGGGGGTGGCTACACCTTC
cdr3_aa: CASSVGQTHLPGGGYTF
clone_size: -
v_call: TRBV9
j_call: TRBJ1-2
d_call: -

cdr3_nt: TGTGCCAGCATCCCTGCCCTGGGGTACGAGCAGTACTTC
cdr3_aa: CASIPALGYEQYF
clone_size: -
v_call: TRBV6-1
j_call: TRBJ2-7
d_call: -

cdr3_nt: TGTGCCAGCAGCCAAGAACAGGGGGCCCTCGGCGGGGAGCTGTTTTTT
cdr3_aa: CASSQEQGALGGELFF
clone_size: few
v_call: TRBV14
j_call: TRBJ2-2
d_call: TRBD1

cdr3_nt: TGTGCCAGCAGCCCACGTCCGGGGGACAGATATGGAAACACCATATATTTT
cdr3_aa: CASSPRPGDRYGNTIYF
clone_size: -
v_call: TRBV9
j_call: TRBJ1-3
d_call: TRBD1

cdr3_nt: TGTGCCATCAGTGAAGGGACAGGTCGGGGAGATACGCAGTATTTT
cdr3_aa: CAISEGTGRGDTQYF
clone_size: -
v_call: TRBV10-3
j_call: TRBJ2-3
d_call: TRBD1

cdr3_nt: TGTGCCAGCAGGGATCAGGGACTGCCGATGGGGGAGCTGTTTTTT
cdr3_aa: CASRDQGLPMGELFF
clone_size: -
v_call: TRBV2
j_call: TRBJ2-2
d_call: -

cdr3_nt: TGTGCCAGCAGCCGGGGAGGGTCCTACACCGGGGAGCTGTTTTTT
cdr3_aa: CASSRGGSYTGELFF
clone_size: once
v_call: TRBV5-6
j_call: TRBJ2-2
d_call: TRBD2

cdr3_nt: TGTGCCAGCTCACCACTATCCGGAAGCACAGATACGCAGTATTTT
cdr3_aa: CASSPLSGSTDTQYF
clone_size: -
v_call: TRBV18
j_call: TRBJ2-3
d_call: -

cdr3_nt: TGTGCCAGCAGCCTAGGCCAAAACTATGGCTACACCTTC
cdr3_aa: CASSLGQNYGYTF
clone_size: -
v_call: TRBV7-2
j_call: TRBJ1-2
d_call: -

cdr3_nt: TGTGCCATCAGTGGGAACAATGAGCAGTTCTTC
cdr3_aa: CAISGNNEQFF
clone_size: once
v_call: TRBV10-3
j_call: TRBJ2-1
d_call: -

cdr3_nt: TGTGCCAGCACCCGGCCCGCTGGGGGGAGCTCTGGAAACACCATATATTTT
cdr3_aa: CASTRPAGGSSGNTIYF
clone_size: -
v_call: TRBV18
j_call: TRBJ1-3
d_call: -

cdr3_nt: TGTGCCAGCAGCTCAGCAGTGGATGGGGCGGGCGTGTATGGCTACACCTTC
cdr3_aa: CASSSAVDGAGVYGYTF
clone_size: -
v_call: TRBV13
j_call: TRBJ1-2
d_call: -

cdr3_nt: TGTGCCAGCAGTGCAAGCGGCCCTGAGTCCCTCCACTTT
cdr3_aa: CASSASGPESLHF
clone_size: -
v_call: TRBV2
j_call: TRBJ1-6
d_call: -

cdr3_nt: TGTGCCAGCACTCCAGGGGGGAGGAATCAGCCCCAGCATTTT
cdr3_aa: CASTPGGRNQPQHF
clone_size: -
v_call: TRBV27
j_call: TRBJ1-5
d_call: TRBD1

cdr3_nt: TGTGCCAGCAGCTTGAGGACGGGAAGCTCTGGAAACACCATATATTTT
cdr3_aa: CASSLRTGSSGNTIYF
clone_size: -
v_call: TRBV5-8
j_call: TRBJ1-3
d_call: -

cdr3_nt: TGTGCCAGCAGCTTGGGAGCGGGCTCCTACAATGAGCAGTTCTTC
cdr3_aa: CASSLGAGSYNEQFF
clone_size: once
v_call: TRBV5-5
j_call: TRBJ2-1
d_call: -

cdr3_nt: TGTGCCAGCAGCCAAAGTTGGGGGCCTAACATTCAGTACTTC
cdr3_aa: CASSQSWGPNIQYF
clone_size: -
v_call: TRBV14
j_call: TRBJ2-4
d_call: -

cdr3_nt: TGTGCCAGCAGCAAAGTTGTCCAGTTATGCAATCAGCCCCAGCATTTT
cdr3_aa: CASSKVVQLCNQPQHF
clone_size: -
v_call: TRBV21-1
j_call: TRBJ1-5
d_call: -

cdr3_nt: TGTGCCAGCAGCTTTGGCGGGAGCTACGAGCAGTACTTC
cdr3_aa: CASSFGGSYEQYF
clone_size: once
v_call: TRBV7-9
j_call: TRBJ2-7
d_call: TRBD2

cdr3_nt: TGCAGCGTTGTTTGGGGATTCGATGGCTACACCTTC
cdr3_aa: CSVVWGFDGYTF
clone_size: -
v_call: TRBV29-1
j_call: TRBJ1-2
d_call: -

cdr3_nt: TGTGCCAGCAGTCGCTCTCCATCCCGGGGTGAGCAGTTCTTC
cdr3_aa: CASSRSPSRGEQFF
clone_size: -
v_call: TRBV28
j_call: TRBJ2-1
d_call: -

cdr3_nt: TGTGCCAGCAGCTTGCTCCGGAACACTGAAGCTTTCTTT
cdr3_aa: CASSLLRNTEAFF
clone_size: -
v_call: TRBV5-6
j_call: TRBJ1-1
d_call: -

cdr3_nt: TGTGCCAGTAGTCGGGACTCTGGGGCCAACGTCCTGACTTTC
cdr3_aa: CASSRDSGANVLTF
clone_size: -
v_call: TRBV19
j_call: TRBJ2-6
d_call: -

cdr3_nt: TGTGCCAGCAGTTTCCTATCAGGGGGCGCAATAAAGGCTGAAGCTTTCTTT
cdr3_aa: CASSFLSGGAIKAEAFF
clone_size: few
v_call: TRBV28
j_call: TRBJ1-1
d_call: TRBD1

cdr3_nt: TGTGCCAGCAGTTCCGGACAGGTCCGGGCCAACGTCCTGACTTTC
cdr3_aa: CASSSGQVRANVLTF
clone_size: -
v_call: TRBV6-5
j_call: TRBJ2-6
d_call: TRBD1

cdr3_nt: TGTGCCAGCAGCCCTCCGGGGGCTAACTATGGCTACACCTTC
cdr3_aa: CASSPPGANYGYTF
clone_size: -
v_call: TRBV28
j_call: TRBJ1-2
d_call: -

cdr3_nt: TGTGCCAGCAGCGTAGCGGGCAGGGGTATCGACACCATATATTTT
cdr3_aa: CASSVAGRGIDTIYF
clone_size: -
v_call: TRBV9
j_call: TRBJ1-3
d_call: -

cdr3_nt: TGTGCCAGTAGTTCGGGGGCAGGCCTCTATGGCTACACCTTC
cdr3_aa: CASSSGAGLYGYTF
clone_size: -
v_call: TRBV19
j_call: TRBJ1-2
d_call: -

cdr3_nt: TGTGCCAGCAGCTTAGATCGGGGGGCCACCTACGAGCAGTACTTC
cdr3_aa: CASSLDRGATYEQYF
clone_size: -
v_call: TRBV7-8
j_call: TRBJ2-7
d_call: -

cdr3_nt: TGTGCCAGCAGAAGCGACAGGGGAAGCTCCTACGAGCAGTACTTC
cdr3_aa: CASRSDRGSSYEQYF
clone_size: -
v_call: TRBV6-1
j_call: TRBJ2-7
d_call: TRBD1

cdr3_nt: TGTGCCAGCAGCTTACGCGGGAGAGGGTACAATGAGCAGTTCTTC
cdr3_aa: CASSLRGRGYNEQFF
clone_size: -
v_call: TRBV7-6
j_call: TRBJ2-1
d_call: TRBD2

cdr3_nt: TGTGCCAGCAGCTTACTAGCGGGAGGGTTTCGGACCTACAATGAGCAGTTCTTC
cdr3_aa: CASSLLAGGFRTYNEQFF
clone_size: -
v_call: TRBV11-2
j_call: TRBJ2-1
d_call: TRBD2

cdr3_nt: TGCAGCGCCCGGACGGGCGGCGGGAGGTCCCCGTACGAGCAGTACTTC
cdr3_aa: CSARTGGGRSPYEQYF
clone_size: -
v_call: TRBV29-1
j_call: TRBJ2-7
d_call: TRBD2

cdr3_nt: TGCGCCAGCAGCCAGATGACAGGGAATTCACCCCTCCACTTT
cdr3_aa: CASSQMTGNSPLHF
clone_size: -
v_call: TRBV4-1
j_call: TRBJ1-6
d_call: TRBD1

cdr3_nt: TGCGCCAGCAGCCAAGTATTTGGCGACGGCACAGATACGCAGTATTTT
cdr3_aa: CASSQVFGDGTDTQYF
clone_size: once
v_call: TRBV4-3
j_call: TRBJ2-3
d_call: -

cdr3_nt: TGTGCCAGCAGCCCGGACAGAGGGGCTGAAGCTTTCTTT
cdr3_aa: CASSPDRGAEAFF
clone_size: -
v_call: TRBV7-3
j_call: TRBJ1-1
d_call: -

cdr3_nt: TGTGCCAGCAGCTACGGCGGGGGAGCCTACAATGAGCAGTTCTTC
cdr3_aa: CASSYGGGAYNEQFF
clone_size: -
v_call: TRBV11-3
j_call: TRBJ2-1
d_call: TRBD2

cdr3_nt: TGTGCCAGCAGTTTAGCTCCATCTGGGACACCCCTCCACTTT
cdr3_aa: CASSLAPSGTPLHF
clone_size: -
v_call: TRBV27
j_call: TRBJ1-6
d_call: -

cdr3_nt: TGTGCCAGCAGCTCAGGGGCTTCGATCTCTGGGGCCAACGTCCTGACTTTC
cdr3_aa: CASSSGASISGANVLTF
clone_size: -
v_call: TRBV7-2
j_call: TRBJ2-6
d_call: -

cdr3_nt: TGTGCCAGTAGTTTGGTGGGGGCCAATCTTTACAATGAGCAGTTCTTC
cdr3_aa: CASSLVGANLYNEQFF
clone_size: -
v_call: TRBV19
j_call: TRBJ2-1
d_call: -